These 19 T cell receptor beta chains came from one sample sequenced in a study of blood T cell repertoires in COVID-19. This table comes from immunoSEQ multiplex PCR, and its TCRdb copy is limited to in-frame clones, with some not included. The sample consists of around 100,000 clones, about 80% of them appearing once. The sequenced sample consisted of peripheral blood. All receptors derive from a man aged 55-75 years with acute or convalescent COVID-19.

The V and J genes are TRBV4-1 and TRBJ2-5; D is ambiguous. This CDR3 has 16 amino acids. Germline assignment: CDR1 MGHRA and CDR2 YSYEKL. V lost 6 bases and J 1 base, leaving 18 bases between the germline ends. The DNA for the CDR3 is TGCGCCAGCAGACGTCGCAAAGAAGTACTCCAAGAGACCCAGTACTTC. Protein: CASRRRKEVLQETQYF.

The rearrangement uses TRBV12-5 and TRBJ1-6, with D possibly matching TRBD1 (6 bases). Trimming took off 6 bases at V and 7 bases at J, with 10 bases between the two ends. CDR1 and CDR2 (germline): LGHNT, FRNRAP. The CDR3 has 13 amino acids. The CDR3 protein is CASGGQLNSPLHF. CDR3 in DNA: TGTGCTAGTGGGGGACAACTAAATTCACCCCTCCACTTT.

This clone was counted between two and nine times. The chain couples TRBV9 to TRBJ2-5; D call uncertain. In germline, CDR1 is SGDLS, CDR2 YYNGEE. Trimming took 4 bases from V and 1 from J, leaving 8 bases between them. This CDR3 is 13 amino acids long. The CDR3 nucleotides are TGTGCCAGCAGCCCCTATACCCAAGAGACCCAGTACTTC. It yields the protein CASSPYTQETQYF.

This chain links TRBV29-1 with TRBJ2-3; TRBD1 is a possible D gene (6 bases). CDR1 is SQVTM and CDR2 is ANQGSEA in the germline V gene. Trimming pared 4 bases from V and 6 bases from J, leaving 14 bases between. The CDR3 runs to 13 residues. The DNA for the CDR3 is TGCAGCGTTGGGCGTGGGGGCGGTGATACGCAGTATTTT. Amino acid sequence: CSVGRGGGDTQYF.

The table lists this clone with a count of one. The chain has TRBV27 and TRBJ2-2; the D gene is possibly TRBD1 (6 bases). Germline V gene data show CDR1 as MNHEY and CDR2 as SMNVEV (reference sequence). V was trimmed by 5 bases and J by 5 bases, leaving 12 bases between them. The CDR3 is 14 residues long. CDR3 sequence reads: CASSAGTLTGELFF. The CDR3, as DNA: TGTGCCAGCAGTGCCGGGACACTTACCGGGGAGCTGTTTTTT.

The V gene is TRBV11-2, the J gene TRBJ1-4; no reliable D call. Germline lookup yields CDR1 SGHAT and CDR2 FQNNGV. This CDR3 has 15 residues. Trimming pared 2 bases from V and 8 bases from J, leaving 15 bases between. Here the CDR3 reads CASSLMGFRGEKLFF. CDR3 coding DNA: TGTGCCAGCAGCTTAATGGGATTCCGAGGGGAAAAACTGTTTTTT. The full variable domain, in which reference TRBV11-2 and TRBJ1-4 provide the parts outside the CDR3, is EAGVAQSPRYKIIEKRQSVAFWCNPISGHATLYWYQQILGQGPKLLIQFQNNGVVDDSQLPKDRFSAERLKGVDSTLKIQPAKLEDSAVYLCASSLMGFRGEKLFFGSGTQLSVL.

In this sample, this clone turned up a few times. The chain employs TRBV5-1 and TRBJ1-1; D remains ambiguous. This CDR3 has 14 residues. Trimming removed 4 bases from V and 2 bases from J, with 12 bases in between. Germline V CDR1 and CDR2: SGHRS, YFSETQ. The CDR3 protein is CASSPEVANTEAFF. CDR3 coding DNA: TGCGCCAGCAGCCCGGAGGTTGCAAACACTGAAGCTTTCTTT.

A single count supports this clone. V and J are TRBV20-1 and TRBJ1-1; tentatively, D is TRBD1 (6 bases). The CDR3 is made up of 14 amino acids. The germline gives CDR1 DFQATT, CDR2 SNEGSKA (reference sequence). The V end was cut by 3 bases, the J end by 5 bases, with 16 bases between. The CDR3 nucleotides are TGCAGTGCTAGTGACCCCAGGGGTAGGACTGAAGCTTTCTTT. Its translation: CSASDPRGRTEAFF.

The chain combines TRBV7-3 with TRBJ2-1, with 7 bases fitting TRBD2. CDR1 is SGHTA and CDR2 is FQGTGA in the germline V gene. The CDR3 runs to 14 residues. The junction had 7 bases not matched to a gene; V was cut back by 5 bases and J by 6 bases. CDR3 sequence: CASSTGGGPNEQFF. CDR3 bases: TGTGCCAGCAGCACCGGCGGGGGTCCCAATGAGCAGTTCTTC.

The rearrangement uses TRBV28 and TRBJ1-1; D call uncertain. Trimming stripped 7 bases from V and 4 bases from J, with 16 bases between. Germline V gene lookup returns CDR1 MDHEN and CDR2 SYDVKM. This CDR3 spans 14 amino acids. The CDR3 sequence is CASILSIPGTEAFF. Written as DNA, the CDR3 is TGTGCCAGCATCTTATCCATTCCGGGCACTGAAGCTTTCTTT.

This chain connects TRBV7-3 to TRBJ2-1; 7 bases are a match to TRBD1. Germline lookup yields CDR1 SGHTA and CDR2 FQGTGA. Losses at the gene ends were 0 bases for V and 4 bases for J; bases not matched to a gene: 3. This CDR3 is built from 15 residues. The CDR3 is CASSLTETGYNEQFF. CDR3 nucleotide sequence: TGTGCCAGCAGCTTAACGGAGACAGGGTACAATGAGCAGTTCTTC.

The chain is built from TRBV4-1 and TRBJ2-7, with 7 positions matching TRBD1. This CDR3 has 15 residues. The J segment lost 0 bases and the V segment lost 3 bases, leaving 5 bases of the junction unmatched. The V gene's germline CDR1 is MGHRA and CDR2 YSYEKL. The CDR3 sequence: CASSQGQKSSYEQYF. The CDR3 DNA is TGCGCCAGCAGCCAGGGACAGAAGAGCTCCTACGAGCAGTACTTC.

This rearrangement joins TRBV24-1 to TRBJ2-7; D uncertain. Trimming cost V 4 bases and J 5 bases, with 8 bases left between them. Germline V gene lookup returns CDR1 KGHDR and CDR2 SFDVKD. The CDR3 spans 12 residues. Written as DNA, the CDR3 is TGTGCCACCAGTGACAAGAGCCACGAGCAGTACTTC. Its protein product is CATSDKSHEQYF.

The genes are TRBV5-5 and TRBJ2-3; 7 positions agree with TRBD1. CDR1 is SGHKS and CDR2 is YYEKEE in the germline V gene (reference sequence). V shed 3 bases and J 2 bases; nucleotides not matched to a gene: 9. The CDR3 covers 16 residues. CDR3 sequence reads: CASSSRTGGITDTQYF. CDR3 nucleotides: TGTGCCAGCAGCTCTCGGACAGGAGGCATCACAGATACGCAGTATTTT.

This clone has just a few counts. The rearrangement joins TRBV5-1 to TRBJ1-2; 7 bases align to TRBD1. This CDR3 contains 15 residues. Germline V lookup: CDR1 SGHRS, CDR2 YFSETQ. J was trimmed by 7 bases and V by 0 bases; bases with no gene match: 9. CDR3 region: CASSLAWDSRGGYTF. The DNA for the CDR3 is TGCGCCAGCAGCTTGGCCTGGGACAGTAGAGGTGGCTACACCTTC. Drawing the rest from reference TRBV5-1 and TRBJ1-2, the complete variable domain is KAGVTQTPRYLIKTRGQQVTLSCSPISGHRSVSWYQQTPGQGLQFLFEYFSETQRNKGNFPGRFSGRQFSNSRSEMNVSTLELGDSALYLCASSLAWDSRGGYTFGSGTRLTVV.

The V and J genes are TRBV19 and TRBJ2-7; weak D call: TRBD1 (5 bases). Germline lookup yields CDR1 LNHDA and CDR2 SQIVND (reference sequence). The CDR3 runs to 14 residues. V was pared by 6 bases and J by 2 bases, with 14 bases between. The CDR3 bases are TGTGCCAGTAGGTCGACAGCGTCGACCTACGAGCAGTACTTC. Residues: CASRSTASTYEQYF.

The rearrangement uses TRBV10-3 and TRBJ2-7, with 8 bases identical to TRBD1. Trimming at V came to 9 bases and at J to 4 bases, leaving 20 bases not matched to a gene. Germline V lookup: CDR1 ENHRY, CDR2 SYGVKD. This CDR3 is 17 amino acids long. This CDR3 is CAIRPNYGTGRDYEQYF. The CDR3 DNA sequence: TGTGCCATAAGACCTAATTACGGGACAGGTCGTGATTACGAGCAGTACTTC.

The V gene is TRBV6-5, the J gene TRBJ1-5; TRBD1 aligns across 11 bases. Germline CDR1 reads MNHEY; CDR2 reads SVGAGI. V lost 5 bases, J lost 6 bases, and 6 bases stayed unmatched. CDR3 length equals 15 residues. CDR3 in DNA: TGTGCCAGCAGTCCCGGACAGGGGGCTACTCAGCCCCAGCATTTT. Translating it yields CASSPGQGATQPQHF.

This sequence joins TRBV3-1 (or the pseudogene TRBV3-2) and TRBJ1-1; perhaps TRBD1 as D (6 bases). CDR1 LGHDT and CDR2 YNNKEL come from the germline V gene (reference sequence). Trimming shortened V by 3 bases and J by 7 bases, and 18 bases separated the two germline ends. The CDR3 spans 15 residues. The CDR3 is CASSQVGGARGEAFF. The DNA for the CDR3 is TGTGCCAGCAGCCAGGTAGGGGGGGCGCGTGGTGAAGCTTTCTTT.